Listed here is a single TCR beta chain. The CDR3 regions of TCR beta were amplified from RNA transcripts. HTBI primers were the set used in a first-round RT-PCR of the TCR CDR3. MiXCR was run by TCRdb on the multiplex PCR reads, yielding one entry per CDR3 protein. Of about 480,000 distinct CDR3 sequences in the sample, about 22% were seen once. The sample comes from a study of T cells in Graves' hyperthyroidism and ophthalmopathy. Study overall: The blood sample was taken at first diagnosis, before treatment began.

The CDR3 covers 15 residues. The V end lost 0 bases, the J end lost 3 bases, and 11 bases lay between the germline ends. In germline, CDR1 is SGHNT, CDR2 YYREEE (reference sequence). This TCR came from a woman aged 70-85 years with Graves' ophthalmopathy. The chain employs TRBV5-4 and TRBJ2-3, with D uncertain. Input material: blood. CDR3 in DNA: TGTGCCAGCAGCTTGGTTGGGTCCCAAACAGATACGCAGTATTTT. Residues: CASSLVGSQTDTQYF.